This is a list of T cell receptor beta chains from one sample in a study of regulatory T cells in long-lasting Graves disease. TCRdb re-called the multiplex PCR reads through MiXCR, storing one row per CDR3 protein. The sample gives over 250,000 distinct CDR3 sequences, around a fifth of which show up once; 45% to 70% is in the top ten. Source: peripheral blood mononuclear cells (PBMCs), taken when the disease was refractory, from a patient treated with antithyroid drugs. These receptor sequences come from a female donor with Graves disease. CDR3s include the opening cysteine and the closing phenylalanine or tryptophan. D genes are given only for firm matches. Where a row states a size, it is once, few, many or the class of an expanded clone; other rows omit it.

many	TRBV6-2/TRBV6-3	.	TRBJ2-5	TGTGCCAGCAGGGAAGGGACGGGAGAGACCCAGTACTTC	CASREGTGETQYF
.	TRBV29-1	TRBD2	TRBJ2-5	TGCAGCGTTCCCGTGGGCGGGGGGAACCAAGAGACCCAGTACTTC	CSVPVGGGNQETQYF
.	TRBV6-5	.	TRBJ1-5	TGTGCCAGCAGTTACGCCAGGGGTAGCAATCAGCCCCAGCATTTT	CASSYARGSNQPQHF
few	TRBV4-3	.	TRBJ1-6	TGCGCCAGCAGCCAAGGGCCGAATAATTCACCCCTCCACTTT	CASSQGPNNSPLHF
many	TRBV9	.	TRBJ2-5	TGTGCCAGCAGCGTAGTTGGCTCTCAAGAGACCCAGTACTTC	CASSVVGSQETQYF
.	TRBV2	TRBD2	TRBJ2-3	TGTGCCAGCATAGGGACTAGCGGGAGTGGAGATGCGCAGTATTTT	CASIGTSGSGDAQYF
many	TRBV7-2	.	TRBJ2-7	TGTGCCAGCAGCCGGACCTACGAGCAGTACTTC	CASSRTYEQYF
few	TRBV19	.	TRBJ1-1	TGTGCCAGTAGTATAGGAGCCAAGAACACTGAAGCTTTCTTT	CASSIGAKNTEAFF
many	TRBV28	.	TRBJ2-7	TGTGCCAGCAAGGTAGCGTTATACTCCTACGAGCAGTACTTC	CASKVALYSYEQYF
few	TRBV11-2	.	TRBJ1-1	TGTGCCAGCAGTTCCCTCGGGGCGGGGGGTGATACTGAAGCTTTCTTT	CASSSLGAGGDTEAFF
.	TRBV29-1	.	TRBJ2-6	TGCAGCGTCAAGGGGTTTGGGGCCAACGTCCTGACTTTC	CSVKGFGANVLTF
few	TRBV5-1	.	TRBJ2-5	TGCGCCACCGCACCCCAGTCGACTAATCAGGGAGAGACCCAGTACTTC	CATAPQSTNQGETQYF
.	TRBV7-2	.	TRBJ1-4	TGTGCCAGCAGCTTTGGGAGCTTTAATGAAAAACTGTTTTTT	CASSFGSFNEKLFF
few	TRBV3-1	.	TRBJ1-3	TGTGCCAGCAGCCAAGCAGGTGGAAACACCATATATTTT	CASSQAGGNTIYF
few	TRBV6-2/TRBV6-3	.	TRBJ2-7	TGTGCCAGCAGTTACCGGCCCTCCTACGAGCAGTACTTC	CASSYRPSYEQYF
many	TRBV3-1	TRBD1	TRBJ1-1	TGTGCCAGCAGCCATTCAGGGGGCAAATGGGGGACTGAAGCTTTCTTT	CASSHSGGKWGTEAFF
many	TRBV28	.	TRBJ2-2	TGTGCCAGCAGTTACGGCCACACCGGGGAGCTGTTTTTT	CASSYGHTGELFF
.	TRBV19	.	TRBJ1-2	TGTGCCAGTAGCCGGGGGCAGGACGTAGGCTATGGCTACACCTTC	CASSRGQDVGYGYTF
many	TRBV6-1	TRBD2	TRBJ2-5	TGTGCCAGCAGGATGGGGGAGGGAGAGACCCAGTACTTC	CASRMGEGETQYF
.	TRBV12-3/TRBV12-4	.	TRBJ2-1	TGTGCCAGCAGCTCAGGGACCGCCTCCTACAATGAGCAGTTCTTC	CASSSGTASYNEQFF
.	TRBV10-3	TRBD1	TRBJ2-7	TGTGCCATCAGCCAGACAGGGGACTCCTACGAGCAGTACTTC	CAISQTGDSYEQYF
many	TRBV12-3/TRBV12-4	.	TRBJ1-4	TGTGCCAGCAGTTTAGCGCGGGCAGGGGAAAAACTGTTTTTT	CASSLARAGEKLFF
few	TRBV27	.	TRBJ1-2	TGTGCCAGCAGTTTATATAGGGGCGCCAACTATGGCTACACCTTC	CASSLYRGANYGYTF
.	TRBV10-3	.	TRBJ1-6	TGTGCTAAAGGCTGCAGGGGAATATCCGCGGCTTATAATTCACCCCTCCACTTT	CAKGCRGISAAYNSPLHF
.	TRBV7-2	TRBD2	TRBJ2-1	TGTGCCAGCAGCTTAGCTCTAGCGGCCTTCAATGAGCAGTTCTTC	CASSLALAAFNEQFF
.	TRBV7-2	TRBD2	TRBJ2-2	TGTGCCAGCAGCTTAAGGCGGGAGGCCGGGAACACCGGGGAGCTGTTTTTT	CASSLRREAGNTGELFF
.	TRBV29-1	.	TRBJ1-1	TGCAGCGCCGGGACGGTGAACACTGAAGCTTTCTTT	CSAGTVNTEAFF
few	TRBV5-5	.	TRBJ2-2	TGTGCCAGCAGCCAGGGGTTGCCCGGGGAGCTGTTTTTT	CASSQGLPGELFF
few	TRBV20-1	.	TRBJ2-7	TGCAGTGCTAGAGTTATAGCGGTTTACGAGCAGTACTTC	CSARVIAVYEQYF
many	TRBV12-3/TRBV12-4	TRBD1	TRBJ2-7	TGTGCCAGCAGTCCGGGACAGGGGTTGTACGAGCAGTACTTC	CASSPGQGLYEQYF
many	TRBV5-1	TRBD1	TRBJ1-1	TGCGCCAGCAGCCTGCCGGGACAGGGGGGCCGTACGGCTGAAGCTTTCTTT	CASSLPGQGGRTAEAFF
many	TRBV29-1	TRBD1	TRBJ1-5	TGCAGCGTGAGGACAGGGGAAGGTCCCCAGCATTTT	CSVRTGEGPQHF